Listed below are T cell receptor beta chains from one sample, sequenced in a study of blood T cell repertoires in COVID-19. Profiling relied on immunoSEQ multiplex PCR, and the TCRdb table lists in-frame clones only, not all of them. The sample holds 95,000 to 120,000 clones; about 88% are singletons and the top ten take 2.4%. Sequencing was carried out using peripheral blood. These receptors all come from a human donor in a cohort sampled during active COVID-19. CDR3s include the opening cysteine and the closing phenylalanine or tryptophan.

V gene: TRBV19; CDR3 protein: CASSIGWTGANEQFF
V gene: TRBV5-1; CDR3 protein: CASSLDREQGHTEAFF
V gene: TRBV20-1; CDR3 protein: CSASSGTGRASNQPQHF
V gene: TRBV5-4; CDR3 protein: CASPDSGGVKADTQYF
V gene: TRBV5-4; CDR3 protein: CASSLLGLARSTGELFF
V gene: TRBV7-2; CDR3 protein: CASSLLARNEQFF
V gene: TRBV6-5; CDR3 protein: CASSYWRYGYTF
V gene: TRBV7-3; CDR3 protein: CASNIPPGEQFF
V gene: TRBV21-1; CDR3 protein: CVPDRGYEQYF
V gene: TRBV9; CDR3 protein: CASSVGGGYGYTF
V gene: TRBV6-6; CDR3 protein: CASLTSGSLADTQYF
V gene: TRBV3-1/TRBV3-2; CDR3 protein: CASSHSGGYEQYF